This T cell receptor beta chain was retrieved from a study of control samples from healthy donors and cancer patients. Generated by immunoSEQ multiplex PCR, the TCRdb table keeps only in-frame clones and is missing some. The sample comprises around 120,000 clones, around 87% of which are singletons, and less than 9.5% rests with the top ten. This CDR3 has 14 residues. Looked up from germline, CDR1 is MNHEY and CDR2 is SVGAGI. V lost 8 bases to trimming and J lost 6 bases; unmatched junction nucleotides: 8. The source is a man aged 40-49 years in good health. The sequenced material came from blood. V gene TRBV6-5 combines with J gene TRBJ1-5; TRBD1 agrees at 9 bases. The CDR3 is CASVGTGIFQPQHF. Written as DNA, the CDR3 is TGTGCCAGCGTGGGGACAGGGATTTTTCAGCCCCAGCATTTT.